This TCR beta chain was observed in a study of blood T cell repertoires in COVID-19. Study context: PBMCs, B-cell-depleted T cells, or T cells provided the cDNA or gDNA that made up the material.

V trimming: 0 bases; J trimming: 8 bases; junction bases outside the gene matches: 6. The germline gives CDR1 SGHRS, CDR2 YFSETQ. CDR3 length equals 14 residues. Measured with immunoSEQ multiplex PCR; TCRdb has only the in-frame clones, and not every one. The sample shows more than 70,000 clones, 86% of them seen only once. The material sequenced was peripheral blood. The sequence derives from a man in his sixties with acute or convalescent COVID-19. This chain joins TRBV5-1 and TRBJ1-1; 8 bases are shared with TRBD1. The CDR3 spells CASSLGTGIREAFF. The CDR3 coding sequence is TGCGCCAGCAGCTTGGGGACAGGGATAAGGGAAGCTTTCTTT.